The 29 T cell receptor beta chains presented below share a single source sample, sequenced in a study of cytomegalovirus exposure and HLA in healthy donors. PCR primers comprised 60 Vbeta and 13 Jbeta primers. The data were produced by immunoSEQ multiplex PCR, yet TCRdb's version contains in-frame clones alone and is incomplete. The sample has almost 90,000 clones, about 85% seen once; the top ten hold 6.5% to 8.5%. Input material: PBMCs. The source is a man between 35 and 55 years old in good health and CMV-seropositive.

This chain uses TRBV5-1 with TRBJ1-4, with no clear D. CDR1 SGHRS and CDR2 YFSETQ come from the germline V gene. The CDR3 spans 16 residues. Trimming removed 2 bases at V and 6 bases at J, with 17 bases between. The CDR3 sequence: CASSLNVAARDEKLFF. CDR3 nucleotides: TGCGCCAGCAGCTTAAATGTAGCGGCACGGGATGAAAAACTGTTTTTT. Looking up the rest from reference TRBV5-1 and TRBJ1-4 gives the full variable domain: KAGVTQTPRYLIKTRGQQVTLSCSPISGHRSVSWYQQTPGQGLQFLFEYFSETQRNKGNFPGRFSGRQFSNSRSEMNVSTLELGDSALYLCASSLNVAARDEKLFFGSGTQLSVL.

This chain connects TRBV25-1 to TRBJ2-7; 8 bases agree with TRBD1. This CDR3 has 15 amino acids. The V gene end was trimmed by 5 bases and the J gene end by 1 base; junction bases not matched to a gene: 7. The germline V gene encodes CDR1 MGHDK and CDR2 SYGVNS. Written as DNA, the CDR3 is TGTGCCAGCAGTCGGGGGACAGGTGCTTCCTACGAGCAGTACTTC. Translating gives CASSRGTGASYEQYF.

The V call is TRBV5-4, the J call TRBJ2-1, with D tentatively TRBD1 (6 bases). This CDR3 has 14 amino acids. V was shortened by 4 bases and J by 4 bases, with 12 bases between the two germline ends. The germline gives CDR1 SGHNT, CDR2 YYREEE (reference sequence). CDR3 residues: CASSLQDRYNEQFF. CDR3 coding DNA: TGTGCCAGCAGCCTCCAAGACAGGTACAATGAGCAGTTCTTC.

The CDR3 nucleotides read TGTGCCAGCAGTTCGACTAGCCCCCACGAGCAGTACTTC. Translating it yields CASSSTSPHEQYF. The J gene is TRBJ2-7, the V gene TRBV11-2; 7 nucleotides agree with TRBD2. Unmatched junction bases numbered 7, after V lost 6 bases and J lost 5 bases. In germline, CDR1 is SGHAT, CDR2 FQNNGV. The CDR3 covers 13 residues.

This chain joins TRBV6-6 and TRBJ2-5; 7 nucleotides align to TRBD2. Germline-derived CDR1 and CDR2 are MNHNY and SVGAGI (reference sequence). This CDR3 spans 14 amino acids. J was trimmed by 2 bases and V by 5 bases; bases with no gene match: 5. This chain's CDR3 is CASSQGLPQETQYF. The CDR3 region has the DNA TGTGCCAGCAGTCAGGGACTACCACAAGAGACCCAGTACTTC.

The V call is TRBV4-1, the J call TRBJ2-7; the D is unclear. V lost 6 bases and J lost 3, with 9 bases in between. CDR1 MGHRA and CDR2 YSYEKL come from the germline V gene. The CDR3 length is 12 residues. The CDR3 nucleotides are TGCGCCAGCAGTTTCAGTGGCTACGAGCAGTACTTC. As protein: CASSFSGYEQYF.

The chain joins TRBV4-1 to TRBJ2-3; D gene unclear. The CDR3 runs 15 residues. With 2 bases removed from V and 6 bases from J, the gap between germline ends came to 15 bases. CDR1 and CDR2 (germline): MGHRA, YSYEKL. This chain's CDR3 is CASSQRPALLDTQYF. The DNA for the CDR3 is TGCGCCAGCAGCCAACGCCCTGCGTTGCTTGATACGCAGTATTTT.

V gene TRBV5-6 combines with J gene TRBJ1-5; the match to TRBD1 covers 9 bases. V trimming: 2 bases; J trimming: 7 bases; junction bases outside the gene matches: 1. The CDR3 loop spans 13 amino acids. The germline CDR1 and CDR2 sequences are SGHDT and YYEEEE. CDR3: CASSFGQGQPQHF. The CDR3 DNA reads as TGTGCCAGCAGCTTTGGACAGGGGCAGCCCCAGCATTTT.

The chain has TRBV19 and TRBJ1-1, with D possibly TRBD1 on 5 matching bases. This CDR3 is 13 amino acids long. Trimming left V 1 base short and J 8 bases short, with 11 bases between. Germline CDR1 reads LNHDA; CDR2 reads SQIVND (reference sequence). The chain's CDR3 is CASSIGPGWEAFF. CDR3 nucleotide sequence: TGTGCCAGTAGTATAGGGCCAGGGTGGGAAGCTTTCTTT.

V usage is TRBV7-8 and J usage is TRBJ1-4; D is possibly TRBD1 (6 bases). V shed 1 base and J shed 8 bases, with 14 bases lying between them. Germline assignment: CDR1 SGHVS and CDR2 FQNEAQ. The CDR3 runs to 15 residues. This CDR3 reads CASSLVSGGLEKLFF. As DNA, the CDR3 is TGTGCCAGCAGCTTAGTGTCGGGGGGGCTCGAAAAACTGTTTTTT. The entire variable domain, with the rest obtained from reference TRBV7-8 and TRBJ1-4, is as follows: GAGVSQSPRYKVAKRGQDVALRCDPISGHVSLFWYQQALGQGPEFLTYFQNEAQLDKSGLPSDRFFAERPEGSVSTLKIQRTQQEDSAVYLCASSLVSGGLEKLFFGSGTQLSVL.

This sequence joins TRBV6-6 and TRBJ1-6, with D perhaps TRBD1 (5 bases). The CDR3 extends over 13 amino acids. Trimming took off 4 bases at V and 5 bases at J, with 6 bases between the two ends. Germline values: CDR1 MNHNY, CDR2 SVGAGI (reference sequence). CDR3 nucleotides: TGTGCCAGCAGTTTGACAGATAATTCACCCCTCCACTTT. This translates into CASSLTDNSPLHF.

The chain recombines TRBV5-1 with TRBJ1-1; maybe TRBD1 (5 bases). CDR3 size: 13 residues. V lost 4 bases and J lost 4, with 11 bases in between. Germline CDR1 reads SGHRS; CDR2 reads YFSETQ. The CDR3 bases are TGCGCCAGCAGCCTGACAGAGACCACTGAAGCTTTCTTT. Translation: CASSLTETTEAFF.

Notes on this clone: Other DNA sequences from this sample encode an identical CDR3 as well. This rearrangement joins TRBV18 to TRBJ1-6; D remains unclear. V gave up 5 bases and J gave up 8 bases, with 13 bases separating them. The CDR3 has 14 residues. Germline loops: CDR1 KGHSH, CDR2 LQKENI. DNA of the CDR3: TGTGCCAGCTCAATGACGGGAGACTATTCACCCCTCCACTTT. This codes for CASSMTGDYSPLHF.

The chain combines TRBV18 with TRBJ1-5, with 10 bases that match TRBD1. This CDR3 region has 16 residues. Germline V gene lookup returns CDR1 KGHSH and CDR2 LQKENI. The trim removed 2 bases at V and 6 bases at J, leaving 7 bases unmatched. The CDR3 coding sequence is TGTGCCAGCTCACCATCTTCGGGACAGGGGTTTCAGCCCCAGCATTTT. Translated: CASSPSSGQGFQPQHF.

The chain joins TRBV2 to TRBJ2-2; 9 positions agree with TRBD2. Germline V gene data show CDR1 as SNHLY and CDR2 as FYNNEI. The CDR3 contains 17 residues. Trimming took 4 bases from V and 1 from J; bases not matched to a gene: 7. CDR3 in amino acids: CASSVMGSGRNTGELFF. The CDR3 nucleotides are TGTGCCAGCAGTGTGATGGGTAGCGGGAGGAACACCGGGGAGCTGTTTTTT.

The chain has TRBV10-3 and TRBJ2-1, with 8 bases aligning to TRBD1. V dropped 8 bases and J dropped 7; count of bases not matched to a gene: 13. Germline V gene sequence: CDR1 ENHRY, CDR2 SYGVKD. The CDR3 contains 15 residues. CDR3 loop: CAIYGGQGAKNEQFF. As DNA, the CDR3 is TGTGCCATCTATGGGGGGCAGGGGGCGAAAAATGAGCAGTTCTTC.

The V and J genes are TRBV6-5 and TRBJ2-7; D is unresolved. The CDR3 loop spans 13 amino acids. Trimming pared 0 bases from V and 5 bases from J, leaving 8 bases between. Per the germline V gene, CDR1 is MNHEY and CDR2 is SVGAGI. The CDR3 loop reads CASSYSPTDEQYF. The DNA for the CDR3 is TGTGCCAGCAGTTACTCGCCCACGGACGAGCAGTACTTC.

The V and J genes are TRBV7-4 and TRBJ2-7; 12 nucleotides match TRBD2. With 1 base clipped from V and 5 bases from J, the junction kept 6 bases outside the gene matches. CDR1 and CDR2 (germline): SGHVT, SQSDAQ. This CDR3 comprises 16 residues. The CDR3 sequence: CASSLGLAGGGHEQYF. As DNA, the CDR3 is TGTGCCAGCAGCTTAGGCCTAGCGGGAGGGGGGCACGAGCAGTACTTC.

The chain joins TRBV29-1 to TRBJ2-2; D may be TRBD2 (5 bases). This CDR3 region has 14 residues. CDR1 is SQVTM and CDR2 is ANQGSEA in the germline V gene. V was shortened by 2 bases and J by 7 bases, with 14 bases between the two germline ends. CDR3 in amino acids: CSVEILAGVGELFF. CDR3 DNA sequence: TGCAGCGTTGAAATCCTAGCCGGGGTCGGGGAGCTGTTTTTT.

The genes are TRBV6-5 and TRBJ1-6, with TRBD1 matching over 9 bases. CDR1 and CDR2 from the germline V gene are MNHEY and SVGAGI. J gave up 8 bases and V 5 bases, and 7 bases lay outside the gene matches. The CDR3 contains 15 residues. The CDR3 is CASSPQGAVHSPLHF. As DNA, the CDR3 is TGTGCCAGCAGTCCACAGGGGGCCGTTCATTCACCCCTCCACTTT.

The chain recombines TRBV9 with TRBJ1-6, with TRBD1 identical over 7 bases. The trim removed 3 bases at V and 15 bases at J, leaving 3 bases unmatched. Germline V CDR1 and CDR2: SGDLS, YYNGEE. This CDR3 is built from 11 residues. CDR3 protein: CASSAQGVLHF. CDR3 nucleotides: TGTGCCAGCAGCGCCCAGGGGGTCCTCCACTTT.

The gene calls are TRBV19 and TRBJ1-5; TRBD1 aligns across 7 bases. Germline lookup yields CDR1 LNHDA and CDR2 SQIVND (reference sequence). This CDR3 comprises 15 residues. The V gene end was trimmed by 1 base and the J gene end by 3 bases; junction bases not matched to a gene: 3. The CDR3 sequence is CASSIVDRNNQPQHF. The DNA of the CDR3 is TGTGCCAGTAGTATAGTGGACAGGAACAATCAGCCCCAGCATTTT.

The chain employs TRBV5-4 and TRBJ2-1; 9 nucleotides agree with TRBD2. The CDR3 runs 18 residues. Trimming took 0 bases from V and 0 from J; bases not matched to a gene: 7. From germline, CDR1 is SGHNT and CDR2 YYREEE (reference sequence). The CDR3 DNA is TGTGCCAGCAGCTTGGGAGGGCGGGGGGGAAGCTCCTACAATGAGCAGTTCTTC. Residues: CASSLGGRGGSSYNEQFF. Combining the CDR3 with reference TRBV5-4 and TRBJ2-1 gives the whole variable domain ETGVTQSPTHLIKTRGQQVTLRCSSQSGHNTVSWYQQALGQGPQFIFQYYREEENGRGNFPPRFSGLQFPNYSSELNVNALELDDSALYLCASSLGGRGGSSYNEQFFGPGTRLTVL.

The V and J genes are TRBV5-1 and TRBJ2-3; TRBD2 matches 15 bases. V trimming: 4 bases; J trimming: 3 bases; junction bases outside the gene matches: 12. The CDR3 is 19 amino acids. Germline V gives CDR1 SGHRS, CDR2 YFSETQ. CDR3 residues: CASSPGLAGGGVTTDTQYF. DNA for the CDR3: TGCGCCAGCAGCCCTGGACTAGCGGGAGGGGGAGTGACAACAGATACGCAGTATTTT.

This clone showed up just a few times. The chain is built from TRBV6-1 and TRBJ2-2; TRBD1 is a possible D gene (6 bases). From germline, CDR1 is MNHNS and CDR2 SASEGT. This CDR3 spans 14 amino acids. V was clipped by 7 bases and J by 3 bases, with 12 bases between them. CDR3 in DNA: TGTGCCAGCATAGGTCAGGGGTACACCGGGGAGCTGTTTTTT. It yields the protein CASIGQGYTGELFF.

This sequence joins TRBV6-1 and TRBJ1-1; D is perhaps TRBD1 (5 bases). Per the germline V gene, CDR1 is MNHNS and CDR2 is SASEGT. Trimming took off 5 bases at V and 3 bases at J, with 13 bases between the two ends. This CDR3 is built from 14 residues. DNA for the CDR3: TGTGCCAGCAGTTATCAGGGTTTGGACACTGAAGCTTTCTTT. Protein: CASSYQGLDTEAFF.

CDR3 nucleotide sequence: TGTGCCAGCGATGGGAGGTGTCTAGCGGGGGGCGCCCACCAAGAGACCCAGTACTTC. Residues: CASDGRCLAGGAHQETQYF. The chain couples TRBV6-4 to TRBJ2-5, with 11 bases aligning to TRBD2. The CDR3 runs 19 residues. The V gene's germline CDR1 is MRHNA and CDR2 SNTAGT. V dropped 8 bases and J dropped 0; count of bases not matched to a gene: 17.

This chain joins TRBV11-2 and TRBJ1-6; D gene uncertain. V was pared by 8 bases and J by 7 bases, with 18 bases between. The CDR3 is 15 amino acids. CDR1 is SGHAT, CDR2 FQNNGV, per germline. The CDR3, as DNA: TGTGCCAGCGAGTGGAACTCAGGAACGAATTCACCCCTCCACTTT. Protein product: CASEWNSGTNSPLHF.

The chain has TRBV7-3 and TRBJ2-5; TRBD2 matches at 7 bases. Germline-derived CDR1 and CDR2 are SGHTA and FQGTGA. The CDR3 sequence is 14 residues long. V lost 3 bases, J lost 5 bases, and 6 bases stayed unmatched. For the CDR3, the DNA is TGTGCCAGCAGCTTGCAAGCGGGAAGGGAGACCCAGTACTTC. Its translation is CASSLQAGRETQYF. Full variable domain (outside the CDR3, taken from reference TRBV7-3 and TRBJ2-5): GAGVSQTPSNKVTEKGKYVELRCDPISGHTALYWYRQSLGQGPEFLIYFQGTGAADDSGLPNDRFFAVRPEGSVSTLKIQRTERGDSAVYLCASSLQAGRETQYFGPGTRLLVL.